The sequence of this TCR beta chain was determined in a study of beta chain features in type 1 diabetes. The CDR3 has 15 residues. The germline V gene has CDR1 SEHNR and CDR2 FQNEAQ (reference sequence). The V gene end was trimmed by 2 bases and the J gene end by 5 bases; junction bases not matched to a gene: 6. Expressed TCRB transcripts were sequenced after all isolated RNA was converted to cDNA. The assay was immunoSEQ multiplex PCR, and TCRdb's table has in-frame clones only and misses some. The sample shows approximately 84,000 clones, 25% to 35% of them seen only once. Only a few counts were recorded for this clone. The same CDR3 also results from other DNA sequences found in this sample.

The sequenced material came from stem cell memory CD4+ T cells from blood. The rearrangement uses TRBV7-9 and TRBJ2-3; 8 bases agree with TRBD2. The sequence was collected from a woman aged 18-30 years in good health. CDR3 protein: CASSLTSGGGDTQYF. The CDR3 nucleotides are TGTGCCAGCAGCTTAACTTCCGGGGGGGGAGATACGCAGTATTTT. The full variable domain, rest sourced from reference TRBV7-9 and TRBJ2-3, is DTGVSQNPRHKITKRGQNVTFRCDPISEHNRLYWYRQTLGQGPEFLTYFQNEAQLEKSRLLSDRFSAERPKGSFSTLEIQRTEQGDSAMYLCASSLTSGGGDTQYFGPGTRLTVL.